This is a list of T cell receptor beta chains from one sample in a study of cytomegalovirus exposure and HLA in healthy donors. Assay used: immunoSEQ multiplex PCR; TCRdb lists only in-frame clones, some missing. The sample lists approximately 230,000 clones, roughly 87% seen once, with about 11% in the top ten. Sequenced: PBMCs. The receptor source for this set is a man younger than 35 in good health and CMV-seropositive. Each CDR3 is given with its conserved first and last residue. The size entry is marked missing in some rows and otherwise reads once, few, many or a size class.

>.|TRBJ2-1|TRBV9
CASSVGLPGRAYNEQFF
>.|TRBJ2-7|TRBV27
CASSTARDRASYEQYF
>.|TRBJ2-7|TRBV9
CASSPRGLREQYF
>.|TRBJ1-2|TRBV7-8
CASSPSLDRITIYGYTF
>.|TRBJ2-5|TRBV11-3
CASSRTAAETQYF
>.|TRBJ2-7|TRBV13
CASSLEAGAPYEQYF
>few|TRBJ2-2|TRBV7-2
CASRLTSTSNTGELFF
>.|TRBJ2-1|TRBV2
CASEIIVDRVYNEQFF
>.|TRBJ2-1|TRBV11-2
CASSSPGLRVHNEQFF
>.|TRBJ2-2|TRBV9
CASSTRGTGELFF
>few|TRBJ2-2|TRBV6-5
CASSYGGTGELFF
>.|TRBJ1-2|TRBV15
CATSRDAVGRYTF
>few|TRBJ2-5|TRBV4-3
CASSQAQGGIQETQYF
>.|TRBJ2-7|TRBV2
CASIMSGSKSSYEQYF
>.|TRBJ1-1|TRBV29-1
CSVEPNRDGNTEAFF
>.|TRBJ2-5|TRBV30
CAWSPMGTQYF
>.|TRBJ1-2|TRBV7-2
CASSLPRTGGRGYTF
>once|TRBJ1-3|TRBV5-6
CASSFTVNGNTIYF
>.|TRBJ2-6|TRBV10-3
CAIRVSDSGANVLTF
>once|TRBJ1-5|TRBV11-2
CASSLSHNQPQHF
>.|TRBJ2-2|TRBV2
CASSETGELFF
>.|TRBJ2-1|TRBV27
CASSLLVTSGYNEQFF
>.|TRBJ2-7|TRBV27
CASSPSGYEQYF
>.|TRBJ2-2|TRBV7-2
CASSFSPTGGGTGELFF
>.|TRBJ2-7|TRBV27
CASSPRTSGSHEQYF
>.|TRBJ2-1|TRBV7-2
CASKITGGSTNEQFF
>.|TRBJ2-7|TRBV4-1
CASSQGEFAGAGEQYF
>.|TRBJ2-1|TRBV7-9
CASSLHPGLSIDEQFF
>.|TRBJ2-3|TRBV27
CASRRAGRTDTQYF
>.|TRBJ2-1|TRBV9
CASSVVGDSYNEQFF
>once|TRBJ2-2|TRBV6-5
CASSYQAGAGELFF
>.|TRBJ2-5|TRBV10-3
CAISGQREWETQYF
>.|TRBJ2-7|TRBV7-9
CASSTAGPEQYF
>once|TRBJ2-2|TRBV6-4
CASQISNSGELFF
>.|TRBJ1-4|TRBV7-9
CASQAGQRYEKLFF
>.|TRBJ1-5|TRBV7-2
CASSEGAVINQPQHF
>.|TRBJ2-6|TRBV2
CASSATRRGANVLTF
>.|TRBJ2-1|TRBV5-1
CASSLTPGLAVFSTYNEQFF
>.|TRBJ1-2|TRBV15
CATSRVDGRGLGYTF
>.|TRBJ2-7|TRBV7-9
CASSLEGDRAHEQYF
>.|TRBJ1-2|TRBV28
CASSEGTGGFYGYTF
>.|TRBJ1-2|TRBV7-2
CASSLGGNGYTF
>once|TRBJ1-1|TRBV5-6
CASSFSGSTEAFF
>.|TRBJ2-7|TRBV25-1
CASSVLAGGLYEQYF
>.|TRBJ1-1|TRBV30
CARRSGLLNTEAFF
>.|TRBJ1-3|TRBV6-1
CASSDIQGTTGNTIYF
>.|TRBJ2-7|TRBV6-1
CASSEAGTGSYEQYF
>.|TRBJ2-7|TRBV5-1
CASSLVGATAYSYEQYF
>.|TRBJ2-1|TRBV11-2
CASSPNPGLAGGNEQFF
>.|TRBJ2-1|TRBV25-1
CASSGGLAGSEQFF
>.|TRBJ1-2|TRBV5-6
CASSPRTGRFSNGYTF
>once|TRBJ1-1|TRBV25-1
CASSGHREMNTEAFF
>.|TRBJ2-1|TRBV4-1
CASSQLAGGPGEQFF
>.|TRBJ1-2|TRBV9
CASSVFRAGAGYTF
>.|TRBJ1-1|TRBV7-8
CASSRTGAEAFF
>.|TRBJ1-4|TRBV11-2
CASSLGQGQKLFF
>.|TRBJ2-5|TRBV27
CASSFREGETQYF
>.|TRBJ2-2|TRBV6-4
CASSDSGGNTGELFF
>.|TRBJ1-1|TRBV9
CASSVAGTGANTEAFF